The rows below give T cell receptor beta chains drawn from one sample of a study of blood T cell repertoires in COVID-19. Method: immunoSEQ multiplex PCR; TCRdb's copy keeps in-frame clones and lacks some. The table includes more than 200,000 clones, 85% to 90% detected once. Source material: peripheral blood. The receptors come from a woman in her sixties or seventies with acute or convalescent COVID-19. CDR3s include the opening cysteine and the closing phenylalanine or tryptophan. A D gene is named only where the DNA matches it firmly. A row's size may be missing; if present it is once, few, many or a size class.

>TRBV9|TRBJ1-2|TRBD1|.
TGTGCCAGCAGCGTAGCGGGGACAGGGGTGGGCGGCTACACCTTC
CASSVAGTGVGGYTF
>TRBV27|TRBJ2-6|.|.
TGTGCCAGCAGTCTTTTAGGGGTAGGGCCCAAGGAGTCTGGGGCCAACGTCCTGACTTTC
CASSLLGVGPKESGANVLTF
>TRBV7-9|TRBJ2-1|TRBD2|.
TGTGCCAGCAGCTCGGGGACTAGCGGGGGTCAGTTCTTC
CASSSGTSGGQFF
>TRBV30|TRBJ1-2|.|.
TGTGCCTGGAGTGACAGGACGTATGGCTACACCTTC
CAWSDRTYGYTF
>TRBV28|TRBJ1-5|TRBD1|once
TGTGCCAGCAGTTTGCCAGGGGGAGGCAATCAGCCCCAGCATTTT
CASSLPGGGNQPQHF
>TRBV24-1|TRBJ1-4|.|.
TGTGCCACCAGTGCGGGGGAAAAACTGTTTTTT
CATSAGEKLFF
>TRBV6-1|TRBJ2-1|TRBD2|.
TGTGCCAGCAGTGCCGGACTAGCGGGAGCGCGGGGCAATGAGCAGTTCTTC
CASSAGLAGARGNEQFF
>TRBV19|TRBJ1-5|TRBD1|.
TGTGCCAGTAGTGCCAGGACAGGGGGCCGGAATAGCAATCAGCCCCAGCATTTT
CASSARTGGRNSNQPQHF
>TRBV19|TRBJ1-1|TRBD1|.
TGTGCCAGTAGGAGACAGGGGGCGCGAGGTGAAGCTTTCTTT
CASRRQGARGEAFF
>TRBV19|TRBJ1-6|.|once
TGTGCCAGTAGTATTCCGGTCAATTCACCCCTCCACTTT
CASSIPVNSPLHF
>TRBV4-3|TRBJ2-1|.|.
TGCGCCAGCAGCCAAGATTACGGGAGAGGATACAATGAGCAGTTCTTC
CASSQDYGRGYNEQFF
>TRBV5-4|TRBJ2-7|TRBD1|.
TGTGCCAGCAGCCCGGGTGGTACAGGGGCAATCGAGCAGTACTTC
CASSPGGTGAIEQYF
>TRBV10-1|TRBJ2-3|TRBD1|once
TGCGCCAGCAGTCGCGGGACAGGGCTTGTAGATACGCAGTATTTT
CASSRGTGLVDTQYF
>TRBV6-5|TRBJ1-6|.|medium-sized
TGTGCCAGCAGTTCATCCCGGAGGGATTCACCCCTCCACTTT
CASSSSRRDSPLHF
>TRBV7-8|TRBJ1-1|.|.
TGTGCCAGCAGCACAAACAGGGTCGCTGAAGCTTTCTTT
CASSTNRVAEAFF
>TRBV2|TRBJ2-5|.|.
TGTGCCAGCAGCCGGGGGGAGACCCAGTACTTC
CASSRGETQYF
>TRBV6-6|TRBJ1-2|TRBD1|.
TGTGCCAGCAGTTACACACAACAGGGGACGTATGGCTACACCTTC
CASSYTQQGTYGYTF
>TRBV18|TRBJ1-5|TRBD1|.
TGTGCCAGCTCACCGGACAGGGGTTATGGGCCCCAGCATTTT
CASSPDRGYGPQHF
>TRBV6-1|TRBJ1-1|TRBD1|.
TGTGCCAGCAGTGGAACCGGGACAGGCTTAATGAACACTGAAGCTTTCTTT
CASSGTGTGLMNTEAFF
>TRBV24-1|TRBJ2-1|.|.
TGTGCCACCAGATCCTACTACAATGAGCAGTTCTTC
CATRSYYNEQFF
>TRBV6-5|TRBJ2-7|.|.
TGTGCCAGCACCCGAGGCCCAGGGATCTACGAGCAGTACTTC
CASTRGPGIYEQYF
>TRBV5-1|TRBJ1-1|.|.
TGCGCCAGCAGTCCGGGTAGCAATGAAGCTTTCTTT
CASSPGSNEAFF
>TRBV18|TRBJ1-1|TRBD1|.
TGTGCCAGCTCACCTGGGGACAGGGCCTCCACTGAAGCTTTCTTT
CASSPGDRASTEAFF
>TRBV18|TRBJ1-1|TRBD1|.
TGTGCCAGCTCACCCGACGACAGGGGATTGACTGAAGCTTTCTTT
CASSPDDRGLTEAFF
>TRBV7-9|TRBJ1-1|.|.
TGTGCCAGCAGCTTACGAGGGGAGGGGGACACTGAAGCTTTCTTT
CASSLRGEGDTEAFF
>TRBV30|TRBJ2-5|TRBD2|.
TGTGCCTGGAGTGTATTAGCTAGCGGGCTTCGCCTCCAAGAGACCCAGTACTTC
CAWSVLASGLRLQETQYF
>TRBV6-5|TRBJ1-6|TRBD1|.
TGTGCCAGCAGTTACCGGGACAGGGGGAGTTCACCCCTCCACTTT
CASSYRDRGSSPLHF
>TRBV7-2|TRBJ2-7|.|few
TGTGCCAGCAGCTCCCGGGACACCTTCTACGAGCAGTACTTC
CASSSRDTFYEQYF
>TRBV28|TRBJ2-5|TRBD2|.
TGTGCCAGCAGTTTACGGGGGGGTACCCAAGAGACCCAGTACTTC
CASSLRGGTQETQYF
>TRBV6-1|TRBJ1-4|.|.
TGTGCCAGCAGGGAAGACTGGGGGCTTAATGAAAAACTGTTTTTT
CASREDWGLNEKLFF
>TRBV7-3|TRBJ1-1|TRBD1|.
TGTGCCAGCAGCTTAGCCAGGACAGGGAACACTGAAGCTTTCTTT
CASSLARTGNTEAFF
>TRBV5-6|TRBJ2-5|TRBD1|.
TGTGCCAGCAGCTTCGGGACAGGGGTGGGCCAAGAGACCCAGTACTTC
CASSFGTGVGQETQYF
>TRBV5-1|TRBJ1-1|TRBD1|.
TGCGCCAGCAGCCGTGAGGACAGGATGACTGAAGCTTTCTTT
CASSREDRMTEAFF
>TRBV4-2|TRBJ1-5|.|.
TGTGCCAGCAGCCAAGATCCGAGGGCCCGGGTGCCCCAGCATTTT
CASSQDPRARVPQHF
>TRBV29-1|TRBJ1-2|TRBD1|.
TGCAGCGTTGTACAGGGGGCTGACTATGGCTACACCTTC
CSVVQGADYGYTF
>TRBV18|TRBJ1-1|.|.
TGTGCCAGCTCAGCCGCGTCAGGGGCGGCCACTGAAGCTTTCTTT
CASSAASGAATEAFF